A selection of T cell receptor beta chains follows, all from one sample in a study of OX40 agonist ivuxolimab in advanced cancers. Sequencing used immunoSEQ multiplex PCR; TCRdb keeps in-frame clones, though not all of them. The table has roughly 67,000 clones, around nine tenths seen once. The sequenced sample was CD4+ or CD8+ T cells sorted from blood, obtained in a trial of the OX40 agonist ivuxolimab. The receptors were sampled from an adult with an advanced solid tumor such as melanoma, head and neck, liver or kidney cancer. Each CDR3 is given with its conserved first and last residue. The D gene is left open where the match is weak. Size tells how often a clone was seen (once, few, many) or the class of an expanded clone, and some rows leave it out.

length | size | J | V | D | CDR3 | DNA
17 | . | TRBJ2-1 | TRBV18 | TRBD1 | CASSPMAGTGAYNEQFF | TGTGCCAGCTCACCGATGGCCGGGACAGGGGCGTACAATGAGCAGTTCTTC
14 | once | TRBJ2-4 | TRBV6-5 | . | CASSYGDAPNIQYF | TGTGCCAGCAGTTACGGGGACGCTCCAAACATTCAGTACTTC
16 | . | TRBJ2-7 | TRBV21-1 | . | CASSKVYLAGVLEQYF | TGTGCCAGCAGCAAAGTATACCTAGCGGGAGTACTCGAGCAGTACTTC
13 | . | TRBJ2-6 | TRBV7-9 | . | CAARGSGANVLTF | TGTGCCGCTCGGGGCTCTGGGGCCAACGTCCTGACTTTC
13 | . | TRBJ1-1 | TRBV11-3 | TRBD1 | CASSLQGDTEAFF | TGTGCCAGCAGCTTGCAGGGGGACACTGAAGCTTTCTTT
15 | . | TRBJ2-7 | TRBV7-8 | TRBD2 | CASSLVRLADYEQYF | TGTGCCAGCAGCTTAGTGCGACTAGCGGACTACGAGCAGTACTTC
14 | . | TRBJ1-1 | TRBV18 | . | CASSVVVVNTEAFF | TGTGCCAGCTCGGTCGTGGTCGTCAACACTGAAGCTTTCTTT
18 | . | TRBJ2-2 | TRBV7-3 | TRBD2 | CASSPESTSVLNTGELFF | TGTGCCAGCAGCCCCGAGAGTACTAGCGTTCTTAACACCGGGGAGCTGTTTTTT
15 | . | TRBJ2-5 | TRBV9 | . | CASSVGRDVRETQYF | TGTGCCAGCAGCGTAGGGAGGGATGTACGAGAGACCCAGTACTTC
14 | . | TRBJ2-5 | TRBV7-9 | TRBD1 | CASSMGQGQETQYF | TGTGCCAGCAGCATGGGACAGGGCCAAGAGACCCAGTACTTC
14 | . | TRBJ1-1 | TRBV5-1 | TRBD1 | CASSTQRQGTEAFF | TGCGCCAGCAGCACCCAGAGACAGGGGACTGAAGCTTTCTTT
15 | . | TRBJ2-7 | TRBV6-1 | . | CASSEDQVLTSRQYF | TGTGCCAGCAGTGAAGACCAGGTACTCACCTCGAGGCAGTACTTC
18 | . | TRBJ1-3 | TRBV10-3 | . | CAISDLWAGNRGGNTIYF | TGTGCCATCAGTGACCTCTGGGCGGGGAATCGTGGTGGAAACACCATATATTTT
13 | . | TRBJ2-7 | TRBV7-6 | . | CASSSRDGYEQYF | TGTGCCAGCAGCTCCAGGGATGGCTACGAGCAGTACTTC
13 | . | TRBJ1-1 | TRBV6-5 | . | CASSYSRAGVVFF | TGTGCCAGCAGTTACTCCAGGGCAGGGGTGGTTTTCTTT
14 | once | TRBJ2-4 | TRBV14 | . | CASSREEGFSIQYF | TGTGCCAGCAGCCGAGAGGAAGGATTTAGCATTCAGTACTTC
14 | . | TRBJ1-2 | TRBV27 | . | CASSFRRSGSGYTF | TGTGCCAGCAGTTTCCGTAGATCTGGGTCCGGCTACACCTTC
12 | . | TRBJ1-4 | TRBV6-1 | . | CASSEAGGWLFF | TGTGCCAGCAGTGAAGCGGGAGGGTGGCTGTTTTTT
13 | . | TRBJ1-5 | TRBV27 | . | CASSERSNQPQHF | TGTGCCAGCAGTGAGCGTTCTAATCAGCCCCAGCATTTT
14 | once | TRBJ1-4 | TRBV6-1 | . | CASSEGKGWEKLFF | TGTGCCAGCAGTGAAGGAAAAGGTTGGGAAAAACTGTTTTTT
16 | . | TRBJ2-4 | TRBV11-3 | . | CASSLGDSGGSNIQYF | TGTGCCAGCAGCTTAGGGGACTCTGGGGGGTCGAACATTCAGTACTTC
14 | . | TRBJ2-3 | TRBV7-2 | . | CASSLAVGLDTQYF | TGTGCCAGCAGCTTGGCGGTGGGCCTGGATACGCAGTATTTT
14 | few | TRBJ1-1 | TRBV7-2 | . | CASSLSPWGTEAFF | TGTGCCAGCAGCTTATCCCCATGGGGCACTGAAGCTTTCTTT
16 | . | TRBJ2-7 | TRBV18 | TRBD1 | CASSRPPGQGVKEQYF | TGTGCCAGCTCAAGGCCCCCGGGACAGGGAGTGAAAGAGCAGTACTTC